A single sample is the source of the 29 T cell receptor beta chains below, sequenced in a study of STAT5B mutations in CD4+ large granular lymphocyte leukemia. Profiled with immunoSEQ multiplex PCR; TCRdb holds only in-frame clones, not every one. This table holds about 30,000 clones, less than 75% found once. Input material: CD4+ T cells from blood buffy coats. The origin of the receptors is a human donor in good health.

The CDR3 loop reads CASSFRGNYGYTF. The CDR3 DNA reads TGTGCCAGCAGTTTTAGGGGGAACTATGGCTACACCTTC. The chain employs TRBV28 and TRBJ1-2, with TRBD1 as a possible D gene (6 bases). The CDR3 runs 13 residues. Per germline, CDR1 MDHEN and CDR2 SYDVKM. Trimming pared 3 bases from V and 2 bases from J, leaving 7 bases between.

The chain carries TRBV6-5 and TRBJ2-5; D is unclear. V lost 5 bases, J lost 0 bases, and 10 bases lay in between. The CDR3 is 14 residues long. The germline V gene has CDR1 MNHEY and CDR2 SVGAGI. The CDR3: CASSPRMDQETQYF. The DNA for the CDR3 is TGTGCCAGCAGTCCCCGGATGGACCAAGAGACCCAGTACTTC.

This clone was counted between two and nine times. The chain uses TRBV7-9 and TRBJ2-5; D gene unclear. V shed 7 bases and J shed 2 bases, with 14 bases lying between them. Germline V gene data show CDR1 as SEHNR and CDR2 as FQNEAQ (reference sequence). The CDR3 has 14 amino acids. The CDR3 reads CASTQGWGQETQYF. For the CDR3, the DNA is TGTGCCAGCACCCAAGGTTGGGGTCAAGAGACCCAGTACTTC.

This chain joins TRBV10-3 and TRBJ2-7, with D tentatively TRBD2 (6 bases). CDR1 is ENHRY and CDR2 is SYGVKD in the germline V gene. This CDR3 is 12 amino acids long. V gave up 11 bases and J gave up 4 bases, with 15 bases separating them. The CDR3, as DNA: TGTGCCGCAGGGACGACTAGGTACGAGCAGTACTTC. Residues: CAAGTTRYEQYF.

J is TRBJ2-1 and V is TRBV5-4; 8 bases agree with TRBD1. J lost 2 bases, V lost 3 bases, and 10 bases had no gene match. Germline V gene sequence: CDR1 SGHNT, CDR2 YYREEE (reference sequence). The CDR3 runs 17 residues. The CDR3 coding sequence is TGTGCCAGCAGCTCACCCGGACAGGGTAGGACCTACAATGAGCAGTTCTTC. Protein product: CASSSPGQGRTYNEQFF.

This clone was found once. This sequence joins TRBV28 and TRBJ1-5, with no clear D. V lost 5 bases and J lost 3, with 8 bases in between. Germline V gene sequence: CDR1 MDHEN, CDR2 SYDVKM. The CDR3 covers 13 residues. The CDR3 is CASSTSFNQPQHF. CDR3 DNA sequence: TGTGCCAGCAGTACATCCTTCAATCAGCCCCAGCATTTT.

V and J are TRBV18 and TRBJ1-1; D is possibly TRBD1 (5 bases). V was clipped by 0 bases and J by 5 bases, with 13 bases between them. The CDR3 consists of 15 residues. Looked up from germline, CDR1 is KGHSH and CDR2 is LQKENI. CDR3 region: CASSPPIGARTEAFF. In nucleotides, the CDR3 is TGTGCCAGCTCACCACCGATTGGGGCGCGTACTGAAGCTTTCTTT.

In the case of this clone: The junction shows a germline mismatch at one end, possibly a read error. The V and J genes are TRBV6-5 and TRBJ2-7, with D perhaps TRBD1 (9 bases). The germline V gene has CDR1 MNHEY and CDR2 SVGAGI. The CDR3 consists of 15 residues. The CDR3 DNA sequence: TGTGCCAGCAGCGCCGGGGGGGACAGGGCCTATGAGCAGTACTTC. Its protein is CASSAGGDRAYEQYF.

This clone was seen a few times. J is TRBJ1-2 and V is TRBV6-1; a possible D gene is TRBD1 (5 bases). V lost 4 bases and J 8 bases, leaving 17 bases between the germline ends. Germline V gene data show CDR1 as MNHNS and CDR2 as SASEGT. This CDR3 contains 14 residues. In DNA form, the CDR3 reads TGTGCCAGCAGTGCAACCGGGACCGCTATGGGCTACACCTTC. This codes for CASSATGTAMGYTF.

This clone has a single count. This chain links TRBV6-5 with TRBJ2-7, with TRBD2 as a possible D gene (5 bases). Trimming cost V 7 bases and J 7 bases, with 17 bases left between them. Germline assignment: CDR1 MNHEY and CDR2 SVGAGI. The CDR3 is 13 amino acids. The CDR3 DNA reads TGTGCCAGCAAGATACTAGGAGCGAGTGAGCAGTACTTC. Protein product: CASKILGASEQYF.

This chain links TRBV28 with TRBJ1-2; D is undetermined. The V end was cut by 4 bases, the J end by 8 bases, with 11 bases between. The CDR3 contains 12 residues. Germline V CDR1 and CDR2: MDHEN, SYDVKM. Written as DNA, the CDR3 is TGTGCCAGCAGTTCGACTGTGGGGGGCTACACCTTC. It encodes CASSSTVGGYTF.

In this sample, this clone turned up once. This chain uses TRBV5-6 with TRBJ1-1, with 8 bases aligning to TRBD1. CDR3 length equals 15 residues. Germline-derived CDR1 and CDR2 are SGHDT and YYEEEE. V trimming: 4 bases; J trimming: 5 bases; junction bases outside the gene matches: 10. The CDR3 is CASSGTGQGETEAFF. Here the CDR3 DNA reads TGTGCCAGCAGCGGGACAGGACAAGGGGAGACTGAAGCTTTCTTT.

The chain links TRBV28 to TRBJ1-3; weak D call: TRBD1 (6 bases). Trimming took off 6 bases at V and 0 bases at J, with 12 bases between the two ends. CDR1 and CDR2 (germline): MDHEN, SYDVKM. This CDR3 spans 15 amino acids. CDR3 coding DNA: TGTGCCAGCAGGACTCAGGGGAACTCTGGAAACACCATATATTTT. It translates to CASRTQGNSGNTIYF.

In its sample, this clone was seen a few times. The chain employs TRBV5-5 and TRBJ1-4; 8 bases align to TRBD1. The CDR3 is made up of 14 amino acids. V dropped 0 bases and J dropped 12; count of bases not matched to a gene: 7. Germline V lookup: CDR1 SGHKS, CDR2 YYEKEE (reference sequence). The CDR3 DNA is TGTGCCAGCAGCTTGGTTGGCAGGGGGCTGGAACTGTTTTTT. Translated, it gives CASSLVGRGLELFF.

CDR3 nucleotides: TGTGCCAGCAGCCGGACAGGGCATTATGGCTACACCTTC. It yields the protein CASSRTGHYGYTF. The V call is TRBV25-1, the J call TRBJ1-2, with 8 bases fitting TRBD1. CDR3 size: 13 residues. Trimming removed 6 bases from V and 5 bases from J; junction bases left unmatched: 5. The germline CDR1 and CDR2 sequences are MGHDK and SYGVNS.

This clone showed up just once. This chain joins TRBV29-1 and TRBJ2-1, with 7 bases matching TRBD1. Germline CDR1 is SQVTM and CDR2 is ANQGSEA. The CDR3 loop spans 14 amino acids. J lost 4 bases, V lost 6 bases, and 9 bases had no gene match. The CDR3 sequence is CSVDRQGPYNEQFF. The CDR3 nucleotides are TGCAGCGTCGACCGACAGGGCCCATACAATGAGCAGTTCTTC.

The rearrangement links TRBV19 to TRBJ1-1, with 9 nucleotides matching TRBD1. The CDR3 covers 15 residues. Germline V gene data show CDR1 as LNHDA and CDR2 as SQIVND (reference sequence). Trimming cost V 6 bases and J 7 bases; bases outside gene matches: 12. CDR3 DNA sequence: TGTGCCAGTAGCCAACCAGGGACAGGGAAGAATGAAGCTTTCTTT. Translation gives CASSQPGTGKNEAFF.

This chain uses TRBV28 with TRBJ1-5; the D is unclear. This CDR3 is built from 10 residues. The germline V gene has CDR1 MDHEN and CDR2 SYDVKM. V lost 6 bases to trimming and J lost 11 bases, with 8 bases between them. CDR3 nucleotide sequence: TGTGCCAGCAGCTCAGTGACCCAGCATTTT. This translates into CASSSVTQHF.

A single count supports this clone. The CDR3 nucleotides are TGTGCCAGCAGTTGGGAGGTTCTTAATTCACCCCTCCACTTT. Protein product: CASSWEVLNSPLHF. The rearrangement uses TRBV6-5 and TRBJ1-6; D remains unclear. Germline V lookup: CDR1 MNHEY, CDR2 SVGAGI. The CDR3 sequence is 14 residues long. V lost 4 bases and J 6 bases, leaving 10 bases between the germline ends.

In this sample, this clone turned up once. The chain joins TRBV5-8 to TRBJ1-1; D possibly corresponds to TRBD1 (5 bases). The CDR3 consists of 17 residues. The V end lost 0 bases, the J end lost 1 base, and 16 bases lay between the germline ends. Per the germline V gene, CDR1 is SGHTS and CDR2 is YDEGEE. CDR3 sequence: CASSLAGPLIKNTEAFF. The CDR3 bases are TGTGCCAGCAGCTTGGCGGGGCCGCTAATTAAGAACACTGAAGCTTTCTTT. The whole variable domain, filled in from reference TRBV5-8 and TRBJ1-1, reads EAGVTQSPTHLIKTRGQQATLRCSPISGHTSVYWYQQALGLGLQFLLWYDEGEERNRGNFPPRFSGRQFPNYSSELNVNALELEDSALYLCASSLAGPLIKNTEAFFGQGTRLTVV.

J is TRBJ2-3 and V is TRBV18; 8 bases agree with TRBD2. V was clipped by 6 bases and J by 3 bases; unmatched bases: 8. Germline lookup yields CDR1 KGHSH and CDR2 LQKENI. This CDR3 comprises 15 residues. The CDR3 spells CASSRRGAGTDTQYF. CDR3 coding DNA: TGTGCCAGCTCTAGGCGGGGGGCCGGTACAGATACGCAGTATTTT.

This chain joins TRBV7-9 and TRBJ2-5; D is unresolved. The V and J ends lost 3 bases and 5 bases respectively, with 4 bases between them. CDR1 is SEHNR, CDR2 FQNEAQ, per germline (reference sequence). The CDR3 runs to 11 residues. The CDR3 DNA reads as TGTGCCAGCAGCTTGCAGGAGACCCAGTACTTC. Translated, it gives CASSLQETQYF.

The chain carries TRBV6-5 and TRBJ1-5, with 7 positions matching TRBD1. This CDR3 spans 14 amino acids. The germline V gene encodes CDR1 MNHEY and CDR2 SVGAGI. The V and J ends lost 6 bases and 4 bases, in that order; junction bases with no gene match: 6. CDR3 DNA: TGTGCCAGCAGCAGACAGGGAGGGAATCAGCCCCAGCATTTT. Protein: CASSRQGGNQPQHF.

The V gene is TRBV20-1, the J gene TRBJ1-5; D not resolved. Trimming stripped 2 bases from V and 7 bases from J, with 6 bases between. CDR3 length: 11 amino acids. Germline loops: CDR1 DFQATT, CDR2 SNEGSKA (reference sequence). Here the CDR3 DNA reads TGCAGTGCTAGAAAAGGACAGCCCCAGCATTTT. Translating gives CSARKGQPQHF.

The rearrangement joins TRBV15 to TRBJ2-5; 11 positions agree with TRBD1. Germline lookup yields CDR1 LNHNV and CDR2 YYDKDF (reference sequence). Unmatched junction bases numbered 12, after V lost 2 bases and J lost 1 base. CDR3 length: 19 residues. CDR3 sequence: CATSRFPQWTGGSQETQYF. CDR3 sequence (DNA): TGTGCCACCAGCAGATTCCCCCAATGGACAGGGGGCTCCCAAGAGACCCAGTACTTC.

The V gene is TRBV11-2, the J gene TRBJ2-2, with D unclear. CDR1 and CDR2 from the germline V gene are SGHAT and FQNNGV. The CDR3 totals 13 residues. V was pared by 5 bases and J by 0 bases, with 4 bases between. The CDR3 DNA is TGTGCCAGCAGCGCGACGAACACCGGGGAGCTGTTTTTT. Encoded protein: CASSATNTGELFF. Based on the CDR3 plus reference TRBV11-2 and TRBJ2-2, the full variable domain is EAGVAQSPRYKIIEKRQSVAFWCNPISGHATLYWYQQILGQGPKLLIQFQNNGVVDDSQLPKDRFSAERLKGVDSTLKIQPAKLEDSAVYLCASSATNTGELFFGEGSRLTVL.

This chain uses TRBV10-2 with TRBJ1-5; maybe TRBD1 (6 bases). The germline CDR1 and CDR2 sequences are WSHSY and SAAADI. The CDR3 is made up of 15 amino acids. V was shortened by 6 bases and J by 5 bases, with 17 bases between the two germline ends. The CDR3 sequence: CASRNAQGWDQPQHF. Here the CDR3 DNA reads TGCGCCAGCAGGAACGCTCAGGGGTGGGATCAGCCCCAGCATTTT.

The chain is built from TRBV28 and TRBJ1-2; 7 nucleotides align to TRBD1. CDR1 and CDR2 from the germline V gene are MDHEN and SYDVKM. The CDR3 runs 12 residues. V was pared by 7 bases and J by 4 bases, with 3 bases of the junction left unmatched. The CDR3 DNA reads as TGTGCCAGCACGACAGGGATCTATGGCTACACCTTC. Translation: CASTTGIYGYTF.

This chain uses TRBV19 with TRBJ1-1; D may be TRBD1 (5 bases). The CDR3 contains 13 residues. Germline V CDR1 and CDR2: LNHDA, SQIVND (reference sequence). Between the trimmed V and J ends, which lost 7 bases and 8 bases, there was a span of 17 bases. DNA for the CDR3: TGTGCCAGTACCACAACAAGGGGCAGAGAAGCTTTCTTT. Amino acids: CASTTTRGREAFF.